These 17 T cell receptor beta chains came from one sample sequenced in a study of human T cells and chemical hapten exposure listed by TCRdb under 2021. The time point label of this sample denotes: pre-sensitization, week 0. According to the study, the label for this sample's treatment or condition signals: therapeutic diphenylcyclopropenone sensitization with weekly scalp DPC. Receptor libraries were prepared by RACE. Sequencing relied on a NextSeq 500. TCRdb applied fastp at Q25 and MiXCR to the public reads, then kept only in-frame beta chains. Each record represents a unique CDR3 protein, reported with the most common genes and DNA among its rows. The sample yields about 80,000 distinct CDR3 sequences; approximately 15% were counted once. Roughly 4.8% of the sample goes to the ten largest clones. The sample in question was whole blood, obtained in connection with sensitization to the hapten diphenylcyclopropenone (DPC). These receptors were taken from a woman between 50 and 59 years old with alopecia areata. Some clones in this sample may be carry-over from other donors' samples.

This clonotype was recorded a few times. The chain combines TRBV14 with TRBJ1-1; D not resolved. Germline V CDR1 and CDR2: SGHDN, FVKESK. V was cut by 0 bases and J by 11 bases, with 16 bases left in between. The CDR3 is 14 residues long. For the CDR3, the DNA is TGTGCCAGCAGCCAAGAGGCGGGAACCCAGAGGGCTTTCTTT. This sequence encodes CASSQEAGTQRAFF.

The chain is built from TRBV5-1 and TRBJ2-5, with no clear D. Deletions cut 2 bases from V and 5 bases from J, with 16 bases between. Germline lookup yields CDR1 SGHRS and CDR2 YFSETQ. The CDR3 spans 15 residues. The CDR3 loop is CASSFFGERAETQYF. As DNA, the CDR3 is TGCGCCAGCAGCTTCTTTGGAGAGCGAGCGGAGACCCAGTACTTC.

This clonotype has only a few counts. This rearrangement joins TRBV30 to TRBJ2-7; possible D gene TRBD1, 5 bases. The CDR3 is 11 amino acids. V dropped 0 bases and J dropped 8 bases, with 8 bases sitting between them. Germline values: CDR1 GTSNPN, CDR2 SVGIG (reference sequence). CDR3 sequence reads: CAWSVQDKQYF. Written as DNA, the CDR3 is TGTGCCTGGAGTGTTCAGGACAAGCAGTACTTC.

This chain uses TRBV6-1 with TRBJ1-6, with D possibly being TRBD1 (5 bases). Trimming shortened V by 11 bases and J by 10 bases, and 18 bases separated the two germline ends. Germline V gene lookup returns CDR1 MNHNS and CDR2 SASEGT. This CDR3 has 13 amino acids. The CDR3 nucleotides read TGTGCCGCCGGGGCCACGGAAAGCTCACCCCTCCACTTT. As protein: CAAGATESSPLHF.

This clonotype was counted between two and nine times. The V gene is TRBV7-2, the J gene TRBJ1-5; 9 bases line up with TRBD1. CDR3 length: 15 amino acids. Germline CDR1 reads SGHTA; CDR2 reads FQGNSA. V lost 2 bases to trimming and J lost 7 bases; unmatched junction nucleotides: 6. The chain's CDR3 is CASSLRTGEEQPQHF. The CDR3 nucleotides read TGTGCCAGCAGCTTAAGGACAGGGGAGGAGCAGCCCCAGCATTTT.

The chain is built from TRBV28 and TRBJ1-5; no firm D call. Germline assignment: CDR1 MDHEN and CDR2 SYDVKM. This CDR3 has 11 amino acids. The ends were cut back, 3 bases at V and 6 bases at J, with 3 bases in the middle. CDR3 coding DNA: TGTGCCAGCAGTTTCACTCAGCCCCAGCATTTT. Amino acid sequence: CASSFTQPQHF.

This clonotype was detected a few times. This CDR3 reads CASRQRSNEKLFF. CDR3 nucleotides: TGTGCCAGCAGGCAACGGTCTAATGAAAAACTGTTTTTT. The chain has TRBV27 and TRBJ1-4; D is ambiguous. This CDR3 has 13 residues. V gave up 6 bases and J gave up 3 bases, with 8 bases separating them. Germline assignment: CDR1 MNHEY and CDR2 SMNVEV (reference sequence).

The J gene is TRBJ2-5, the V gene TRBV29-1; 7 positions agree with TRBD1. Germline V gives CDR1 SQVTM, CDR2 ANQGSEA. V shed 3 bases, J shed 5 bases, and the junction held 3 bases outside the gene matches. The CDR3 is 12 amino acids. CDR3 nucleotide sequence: TGCAGCGTTGACAGGACAGGCGAGACCCAGTACTTC. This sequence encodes CSVDRTGETQYF.

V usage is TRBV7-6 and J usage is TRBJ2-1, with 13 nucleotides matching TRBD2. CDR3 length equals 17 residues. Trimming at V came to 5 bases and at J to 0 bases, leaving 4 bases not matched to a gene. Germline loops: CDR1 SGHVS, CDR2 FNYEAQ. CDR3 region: CASSLGLAGSSYNEQFF. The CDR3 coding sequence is TGTGCCAGCAGCCTGGGACTAGCGGGGAGCTCCTACAATGAGCAGTTCTTC.

This CDR3 reads CANLGDKRESANEQFF. The DNA of the CDR3 is TGTGCCAACTTAGGGGACAAGCGGGAGTCGGCCAATGAGCAGTTCTTC. V gene TRBV3-2 combines with J gene TRBJ2-1; no DNA check was done on the table's D call, TRBD2. TRBV3-2 is listed as a pseudogene. The CDR3 sequence is 16 residues long.

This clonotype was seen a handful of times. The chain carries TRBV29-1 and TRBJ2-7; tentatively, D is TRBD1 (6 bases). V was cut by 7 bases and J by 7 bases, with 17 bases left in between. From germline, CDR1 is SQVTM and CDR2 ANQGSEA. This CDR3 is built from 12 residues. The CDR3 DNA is TGCAGCGCCGGACAGCTGTTGGGGGAGCAGTACTTC. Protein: CSAGQLLGEQYF.

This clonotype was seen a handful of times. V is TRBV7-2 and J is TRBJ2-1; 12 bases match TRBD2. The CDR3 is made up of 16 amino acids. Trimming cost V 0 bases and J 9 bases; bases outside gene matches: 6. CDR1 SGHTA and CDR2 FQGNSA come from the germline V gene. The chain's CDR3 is CASSLASLAGGREQFF. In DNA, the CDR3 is TGTGCCAGCAGCTTAGCGTCGCTAGCGGGAGGGCGTGAGCAGTTCTTC.

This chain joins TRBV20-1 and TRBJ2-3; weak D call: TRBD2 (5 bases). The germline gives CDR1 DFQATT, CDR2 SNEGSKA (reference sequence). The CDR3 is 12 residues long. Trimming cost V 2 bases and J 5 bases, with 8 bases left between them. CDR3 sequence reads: CSARRSGDTQYF. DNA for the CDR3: TGCAGTGCTAGACGCAGCGGAGATACGCAGTATTTT.

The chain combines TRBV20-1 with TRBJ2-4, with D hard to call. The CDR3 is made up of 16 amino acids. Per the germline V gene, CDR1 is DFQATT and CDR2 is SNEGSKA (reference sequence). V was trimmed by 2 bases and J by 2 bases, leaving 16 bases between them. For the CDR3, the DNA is TGCAGTGCTAGACAGAGCGAGGTCGATACCAAAAACATTCAGTACTTC. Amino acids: CSARQSEVDTKNIQYF.

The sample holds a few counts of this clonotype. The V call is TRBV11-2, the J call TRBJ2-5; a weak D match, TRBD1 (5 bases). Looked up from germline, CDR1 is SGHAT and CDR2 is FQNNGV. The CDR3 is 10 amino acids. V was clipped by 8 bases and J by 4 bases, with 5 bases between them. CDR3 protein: CASQGETQYF. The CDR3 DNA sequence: TGTGCCAGCCAGGGAGAGACCCAGTACTTC.

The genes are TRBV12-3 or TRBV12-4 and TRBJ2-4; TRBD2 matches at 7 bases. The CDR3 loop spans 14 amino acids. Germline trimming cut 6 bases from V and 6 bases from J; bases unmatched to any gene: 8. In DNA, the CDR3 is TGTGCCAGCAGCCCTGAGGTAGCGGGAAACATTCAGTACTTC. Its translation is CASSPEVAGNIQYF.

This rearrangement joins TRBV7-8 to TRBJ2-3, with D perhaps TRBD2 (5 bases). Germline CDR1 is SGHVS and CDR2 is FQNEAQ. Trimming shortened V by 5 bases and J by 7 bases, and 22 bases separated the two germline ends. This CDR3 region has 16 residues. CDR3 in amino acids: CASSPERILTQYTQYF. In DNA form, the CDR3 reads TGTGCCAGCAGCCCTGAGCGGATATTAACACAGTATACGCAGTATTTT.